This TCR beta chain was obtained from a study of long-term antiretroviral therapy in people with HIV. There were roughly 0.95-10 million cryopreserved PBMC in the samples before DNA extraction. As to this clone: Its antigen is not known.

Sequencing used immunoSEQ v3.0 at survey level. Some clones are missing from TCRdb's copy, which holds only in-frame ones; the method was immunoSEQ multiplex PCR. Of 21,000 or so clones in the sample, 88% were seen once. CDR3 length equals 15 residues. V dropped 1 base and J dropped 3; count of bases not matched to a gene: 3. Germline CDR1 is SGHRS and CDR2 is YFSETQ. General observations from the study: Blood in the study was drawn between the mid-2000s and the late 2010s, possibly under older ART regimens, which may be less effective than current ones. The study found that diversity rose after ART but stayed below transplant donor controls. Dominant in the repertoire at all time points were clones expanded before ART.

The rearrangement joins TRBV5-1 to TRBJ1-4; TRBD1 agrees at 7 bases. The starting material was unsorted PBMCs, obtained 2.3 years after starting antiretroviral therapy. This receptor was taken from a man aged 55 to 70 with HIV. In DNA form, the CDR3 reads TGCGCCAGCAGCTTGCACCAGGGGGCTAATGAAAAACTGTTTTTT. Translation: CASSLHQGANEKLFF.